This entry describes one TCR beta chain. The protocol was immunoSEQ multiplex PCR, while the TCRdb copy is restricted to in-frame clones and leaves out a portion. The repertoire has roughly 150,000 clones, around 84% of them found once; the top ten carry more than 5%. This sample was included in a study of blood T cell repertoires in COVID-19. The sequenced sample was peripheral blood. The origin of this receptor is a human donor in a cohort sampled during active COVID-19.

CDR3 sequence reads: CASSLSGSPYNEQFF. The CDR3 DNA follows: TGTGCCAGCAGTTTATCGGGGTCGCCCTACAATGAGCAGTTCTTC. This rearrangement joins TRBV6-5 to TRBJ2-1; D is perhaps TRBD2 (5 bases). From germline, CDR1 is MNHEY and CDR2 SVGAGI. The CDR3 extends over 15 amino acids. V was shortened by 4 bases and J by 2 bases, with 12 bases between the two germline ends.